This T cell receptor (beta chain) was sequenced for a study of patients and donors after allogeneic stem cell transplantation. V lost 7 bases to trimming and J lost 10 bases, with 26 bases between them. CDR3 length: 15 residues. Germline values: CDR1 SGHKS, CDR2 YYEKEE (reference sequence). This clonotype was counted a few times. TCRdb passed the RT-PCR reads through MiXCR, listing each CDR3 protein once. The sample carries 200,000 to 250,000 distinct CDR3 sequences, over 30% recorded once. This clonotype originated in a human donor who was either an allogeneic HSCT recipient or a stem cell or donor lymphocyte infusion donor (not recorded which). It is not recorded whose cells these are; they may come from a transplant donor. The sample comprised blood, either unsorted or a sorted T cell fraction (not recorded which). V usage is TRBV5-5 and J usage is TRBJ1-1; D ambiguous. The CDR3 region has the DNA TGTGCCAGCTTTCCGGGTTTGAAGCGTACCGAGGGAGCTTTCTTT. Translating it yields CASFPGLKRTEGAFF.